These 27 T cell receptor beta chains were all obtained from the same sample, sequenced in a study of early T cells in non-severe SARS-CoV-2 infection. Each CDR3 protein is one row after TCRdb ran MiXCR on the 5' RACE reads. The profile shows around 94,000 distinct CDR3 sequences, approximately 14% of them singletons. The material sequenced was whole blood. Receptors originate from an adult who was a healthcare worker with PCR-confirmed SARS-CoV-2 infection or an uninfected control (not recorded which).

The V call is TRBV7-2, the J call TRBJ2-2; 7 positions match TRBD1. The CDR3 is 15 amino acids. With 5 bases clipped from V and 4 bases from J, the junction kept 7 bases outside the gene matches. The germline CDR1 and CDR2 sequences are SGHTA and FQGNSA. CDR3 residues: CASSPWDRITGELFF. The DNA of the CDR3 is TGTGCCAGCAGCCCCTGGGACAGAATCACCGGGGAGCTGTTTTTT.

This clonotype was counted at least ten times. The chain carries TRBV5-4 and TRBJ2-1; D is possibly TRBD2 (6 bases). Germline CDR1 is SGHNT and CDR2 is YYREEE (reference sequence). The CDR3 spans 15 residues. V lost 3 bases to trimming and J lost 8 bases, with 18 bases between them. The CDR3 DNA reads TGTGCCAGCAGCTCGACGTTGACTAGTGGGGATGAGCAGTTCTTC. It translates to CASSSTLTSGDEQFF.

This clonotype was counted at least ten times. V gene TRBV5-6 combines with J gene TRBJ2-7; the match to TRBD1 covers 7 bases. The germline V gene encodes CDR1 SGHDT and CDR2 YYEEEE. This CDR3 region has 14 residues. V was pared by 9 bases and J by 1 base, with 10 bases of the junction left unmatched. The CDR3 DNA sequence: TGTGCCACCTCCCTGGCCAGGGGGTCCTACGAGCAGTACTTC. It translates to CATSLARGSYEQYF.

The table lists this clonotype with a few counts. One end of the junction does not line up with germline, which may come from a read error. The rearrangement links TRBV7-9 to TRBJ2-7, with 7 bases fitting TRBD1. The CDR3 runs 15 residues. Germline CDR1 SEHNR, CDR2 FQNEAQ (reference sequence). The CDR3 reads CASSLAWDSSYEQYF. DNA for the CDR3: TGTGCCAGCAGCCTAGCCTGGGACAGCTCCTACGAGCAGTACTTC.

This sequence joins TRBV20-1 and TRBJ2-1; the match to TRBD2 covers 13 bases. Germline V gene sequence: CDR1 DFQATT, CDR2 SNEGSKA (reference sequence). Germline trimming cut 5 bases from V and 2 bases from J; bases unmatched to any gene: 12. The CDR3 has 18 residues. The CDR3 sequence is CSAPPGLAGRRTYNEQFF. CDR3 sequence (DNA): TGCAGTGCTCCTCCGGGACTAGCGGGACGACGCACCTACAATGAGCAGTTCTTC.

This clonotype was detected only a few times. The chain links TRBV5-1 to TRBJ1-4; D not certain. The CDR3 has 13 residues. The germline gives CDR1 SGHRS, CDR2 YFSETQ. V was shortened by 4 bases and J by 3 bases, with 7 bases between the two germline ends. CDR3 bases: TGCGCCAGCAGCCCGCCCGCTAATGAAAAACTGTTTTTT. The encoded protein is CASSPPANEKLFF.

This clonotype was detected many times. The chain employs TRBV5-1 and TRBJ2-7; perhaps TRBD1 as D (5 bases). The CDR3 is 15 amino acids. V shed 0 bases and J shed 5 bases, with 15 bases lying between them. Per the germline V gene, CDR1 is SGHRS and CDR2 is YFSETQ. The CDR3 nucleotides are TGCGCCAGCAGCTTGGATGGGGCAGGGTTCAACGAGCAGTACTTC. This translates into CASSLDGAGFNEQYF.

This chain uses TRBV7-3 with TRBJ2-7, with 10 nucleotides matching TRBD2. The V gene's germline CDR1 is SGHTA and CDR2 FQGTGA. The CDR3 has 14 residues. The V and J ends lost 5 bases and 2 bases, in that order; junction bases with no gene match: 3. The CDR3 nucleotides are TGTGCCAGCAGCCGGACTAGCGGCCCCTACGAGCAGTACTTC. It specifies CASSRTSGPYEQYF.

This clonotype showed up just a few times. The J gene is TRBJ2-2, the V gene TRBV4-1; D not certain. V shed 1 base and J shed 1 base, with 19 bases lying between them. The CDR3 has 19 residues. The germline CDR1 and CDR2 sequences are MGHRA and YSYEKL. The CDR3 loop is CASSQVVPRVKRNTGELFF. CDR3 bases: TGCGCCAGCAGCCAAGTGGTCCCTAGGGTCAAGCGGAACACCGGGGAGCTGTTTTTT.

This clonotype was picked up a small number of times. For the CDR3, the DNA is TGCGCCAGCAGCTCGTGGCCCAATACGCAGTATTTT. Its translation is CASSSWPNTQYF. This chain connects TRBV5-1 to TRBJ2-3; D unclear. The CDR3 loop spans 12 amino acids. V dropped 3 bases and J dropped 7 bases, with 9 bases sitting between them. Germline V gene data show CDR1 as SGHRS and CDR2 as YFSETQ.

This clonotype was seen many times. This sequence joins TRBV7-8 and TRBJ2-1, with 13 bases identical to TRBD2. Germline assignment: CDR1 SGHVS and CDR2 FQNEAQ. The J segment lost 4 bases and the V segment lost 5 bases, leaving 14 bases of the junction unmatched. The CDR3 totals 19 residues. DNA for the CDR3: TGTGCCAGCAGCCTATACCGGCCGGGACTAGCGGGATATTACAATGAGCAGTTCTTC. Protein: CASSLYRPGLAGYYNEQFF.

This clonotype showed up many times. The J gene is TRBJ2-7, the V gene TRBV11-2; 7 nucleotides match TRBD1. CDR1 is SGHAT, CDR2 FQNNGV, per germline. V shed 2 bases, J shed 2 bases, and the junction held 6 bases outside the gene matches. The CDR3 covers 15 residues. Here the CDR3 reads CASSLLTGRTYEQYF. In DNA, the CDR3 is TGTGCCAGCAGCTTATTGACAGGGCGCACCTACGAGCAGTACTTC.

This rearrangement joins TRBV6-4 to TRBJ2-1; 9 bases fit TRBD2. Germline V gene data show CDR1 as MRHNA and CDR2 as SNTAGT. The CDR3 consists of 16 residues. The trim removed 3 bases at V and 6 bases at J, leaving 9 bases unmatched. The CDR3 sequence: CASSDLSGSGSNEQFF. CDR3 nucleotide sequence: TGTGCCAGCAGTGATCTTAGCGGGAGCGGTAGCAATGAGCAGTTCTTC.

This clonotype was picked up many times. The V call is TRBV28, the J call TRBJ2-3; 12 bases are shared with TRBD2. The junction had 9 bases not matched to a gene; V was cut back by 3 bases and J by 2 bases. The CDR3 is made up of 18 amino acids. Per the germline V gene, CDR1 is MDHEN and CDR2 is SYDVKM. The CDR3 reads CASSFRLAGGEITDTQYF. The CDR3 region has the DNA TGTGCCAGCAGTTTTCGGCTAGCGGGGGGGGAAATCACAGATACGCAGTATTTT.

The CDR3, as DNA: TGTGCCGGAATAAGGGGTAGCCCTGAAGCTTTCTTT. Encoded protein: CAGIRGSPEAFF. This chain links TRBV30 with TRBJ1-1; possible D gene TRBD1, 5 bases. Germline assignment: CDR1 GTSNPN and CDR2 SVGIG (reference sequence). The CDR3 contains 12 residues. The germline V and J ends were trimmed by 8 bases and 6 bases, with 16 bases remaining between them.

V gene TRBV5-4 combines with J gene TRBJ2-3, with D possibly matching TRBD2 (6 bases). Germline CDR1 reads SGHNT; CDR2 reads YYREEE (reference sequence). The germline V and J ends were trimmed by 5 bases and 6 bases, with 7 bases remaining between them. CDR3 length: 11 amino acids. In nucleotides, the CDR3 is TGTGCCAGCAGGGAGGGGGATACGCAGTATTTT. Protein sequence: CASREGDTQYF.

This clonotype was counted between two and nine times. V gene TRBV20-1 combines with J gene TRBJ2-6; D call uncertain. The ends were cut back, 3 bases at V and 0 bases at J, with 9 bases in the middle. The CDR3 has 15 residues. CDR1 and CDR2 (germline): DFQATT, SNEGSKA (reference sequence). The CDR3 protein is CSASTAGSGANVLTF. In nucleotides, the CDR3 is TGCAGTGCTAGCACAGCCGGCTCTGGGGCCAACGTCCTGACTTTC.

This clonotype was seen only a few times. The V gene is TRBV7-6, the J gene TRBJ2-5; the D is unclear. In germline, CDR1 is SGHVS, CDR2 FNYEAQ. Deletions cut 2 bases from V and 5 bases from J, with 12 bases between. This CDR3 comprises 14 residues. CDR3 DNA: TGTGCCAGCAGCTTATTCCTACGTGCTGAGACCCAGTACTTC. It codes for CASSLFLRAETQYF.

The V gene is TRBV5-1, the J gene TRBJ2-5; 7 nucleotides align to TRBD1. Germline V gene sequence: CDR1 SGHRS, CDR2 YFSETQ. Unmatched junction bases numbered 9, after V lost 7 bases and J lost 3 bases. The CDR3 sequence is 14 residues long. CDR3 protein: CASGRDSFEETQYF. In DNA form, the CDR3 reads TGCGCCAGCGGACGGGACAGCTTTGAAGAGACCCAGTACTTC. The entire variable domain, with the rest obtained from reference TRBV5-1 and TRBJ2-5, is as follows: KAGVTQTPRYLIKTRGQQVTLSCSPISGHRSVSWYQQTPGQGLQFLFEYFSETQRNKGNFPGRFSGRQFSNSRSEMNVSTLELGDSALYLCASGRDSFEETQYFGPGTRLLVL.

As regards this clonotype: A much larger clone differs by one base, so this may be a read error. CDR3 coding DNA: TGCGCCAGCGGACCCCGACAGGCGAACACTGAAGCTTCCTTT. Encoded protein: CASGPRQANTEASF. This chain joins TRBV10-2 and TRBJ1-1; the D gene is possibly TRBD1 (6 bases). CDR3 length: 14 residues. Germline values: CDR1 WSHSY, CDR2 SAAADI.

This clonotype turned up a few times. CDR3: CATLPTTSGIYNEQFF. The CDR3, as DNA: TGTGCCACCTTGCCCACGACTAGCGGGATCTACAATGAGCAGTTCTTC. The chain joins TRBV7-2 to TRBJ2-1; 11 nucleotides agree with TRBD2. Losses at the gene ends were 10 bases for V and 3 bases for J; bases not matched to a gene: 11. The germline V gene encodes CDR1 SGHTA and CDR2 FQGNSA. The CDR3 runs to 16 residues.

This clonotype was seen at least ten times. The V call is TRBV6-6, the J call TRBJ2-3; the D call may be TRBD1 or TRBD2 (5 bases each). Per germline, CDR1 MNHNY and CDR2 SVGAGI (reference sequence). Trimming took off 5 bases at V and 4 bases at J, with 10 bases between the two ends. The CDR3 contains 13 residues. The CDR3 DNA follows: TGTGCCAGCAGTCCCCGAGGGGCAGATACGCAGTATTTT. It codes for CASSPRGADTQYF.

The chain combines TRBV28 with TRBJ1-1; D gene unclear. Per the germline V gene, CDR1 is MDHEN and CDR2 is SYDVKM. The CDR3 has 13 amino acids. Trimming removed 5 bases at V and 4 bases at J, with 11 bases between. CDR3 bases: TGTGCCAGCAGTGTCTCTGGGGTCACTGAAGCTTTCTTT. Translated: CASSVSGVTEAFF.

This clonotype has a count of ten or more. The chain couples TRBV20-1 to TRBJ2-1, with a weak D call TRBD1 (6 bases). Germline V gene lookup returns CDR1 DFQATT and CDR2 SNEGSKA (reference sequence). CDR3 length equals 14 residues. V was pared by 6 bases and J by 10 bases, with 22 bases between. The CDR3 spells CSARRFQGPGEQFF. The CDR3 DNA reads TGCAGTGCGAGGAGGTTCCAGGGGCCGGGCGAGCAGTTCTTC.

This chain connects TRBV7-6 to TRBJ2-7; possible D gene TRBD2, 5 bases. Deletions cut 3 bases from V and 4 bases from J, with 13 bases between. Per germline, CDR1 SGHVS and CDR2 FNYEAQ. The CDR3 loop spans 14 amino acids. Here the CDR3 reads CASSFHLAPYEQYF. The CDR3 DNA follows: TGTGCCAGCAGCTTCCATCTAGCCCCTTACGAGCAGTACTTC.

At least ten counts were recorded for this clonotype. V gene TRBV7-9 combines with J gene TRBJ2-3; 8 positions match TRBD2. The CDR3 runs 16 residues. J was trimmed by 2 bases and V by 2 bases; bases with no gene match: 6. Per the germline V gene, CDR1 is SEHNR and CDR2 is FQNEAQ (reference sequence). The CDR3 sequence: CASSLSREALTDTQYF. The DNA of the CDR3 is TGTGCCAGCAGCTTATCGCGGGAGGCCCTCACAGATACGCAGTATTTT.

The rearrangement links TRBV20-1 to TRBJ2-5, with TRBD2 matching 8 bases. The CDR3 is made up of 12 amino acids. V dropped 6 bases and J dropped 2; count of bases not matched to a gene: 2. CDR1 and CDR2 from the germline V gene are DFQATT and SNEGSKA (reference sequence). The CDR3 loop is CSAERGQETQYF. As DNA, the CDR3 is TGCAGTGCGGAGCGGGGGCAAGAGACCCAGTACTTC.